This T cell receptor (beta chain) was obtained from a study of CD4 and CD8 cells across lung adenocarcinoma regions. TCRdb processed the PCR reads anew with MiXCR; each CDR3 protein has one entry. The sample has 3,500 to 4,000 distinct CDR3 sequences, 45% to 65% seen once; the top ten hold about a fifth. Germline CDR1 MNHNS, CDR2 SASEGT. V was pared by 7 bases and J by 5 bases, with 10 bases of the junction left unmatched. CDR3 length: 14 residues. The clonotype was recovered from a female donor with lung adenocarcinoma. The CD4 and CD8 labels of this study may be unreliable. This chain uses TRBV6-1 with TRBJ2-5; 7 nucleotides agree with TRBD1. The specimen was CD4+ T cells from the margin of a lung tumor. The DNA of the CDR3 is TGTGCCAGCACTAGGGGGCCGGGCTCCGAGACCCAGTACTTC. It codes for CASTRGPGSETQYF.